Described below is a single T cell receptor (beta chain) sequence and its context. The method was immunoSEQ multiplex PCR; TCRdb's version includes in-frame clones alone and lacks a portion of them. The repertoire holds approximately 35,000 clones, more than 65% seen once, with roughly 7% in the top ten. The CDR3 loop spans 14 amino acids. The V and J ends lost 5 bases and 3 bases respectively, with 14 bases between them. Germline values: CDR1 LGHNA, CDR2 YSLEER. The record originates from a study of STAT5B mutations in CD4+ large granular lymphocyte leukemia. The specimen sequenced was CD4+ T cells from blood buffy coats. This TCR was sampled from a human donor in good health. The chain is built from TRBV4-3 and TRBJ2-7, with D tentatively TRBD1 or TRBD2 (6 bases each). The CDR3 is CASSSWGANYEQYF. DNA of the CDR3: TGCGCCAGCAGCTCGTGGGGGGCCAACTACGAGCAGTACTTC.